The 2 T cell receptor beta chains in this list originate from one sample, sequenced in a study of T cells in Graves' hyperthyroidism and ophthalmopathy. Amplified regions were TCR beta CDR3 sequences from RNA transcripts. The primer set for the first-round RT-PCR of the TCR CDR3 was HTBI. TCRdb reanalysed the multiplex PCR reads using MiXCR and keeps one entry per CDR3 protein. The table lists about 570,000 distinct CDR3 sequences, about 15% of them singletons. Sequenced sample: blood. Receptors originate from a woman in her thirties or forties with Graves' hyperthyroidism.

Ten or more counts support this clonotype. The chain carries TRBV7-6 and TRBJ1-4; 7 bases line up with TRBD1. The junction had 5 bases not matched to a gene; V was cut back by 0 bases and J by 7 bases. From germline, CDR1 is SGHVS and CDR2 FNYEAQ. This CDR3 comprises 15 residues. CDR3 region: CASSLAGGESEKLFF. Here the CDR3 DNA reads TGTGCCAGCAGCTTAGCAGGGGGCGAGAGTGAAAAACTGTTTTTT.

This clonotype was counted many times. The chain joins TRBV7-2 to TRBJ2-2, with TRBD2 matching over 7 bases. The length of the CDR3 is 15 residues. Germline CDR1 reads SGHTA; CDR2 reads FQGNSA. V shed 7 bases, J shed 6 bases, and the junction held 11 bases outside the gene matches. CDR3 sequence reads: CASTPSAGVAGELFF. CDR3 bases: TGTGCCAGCACCCCATCCGCGGGAGTCGCCGGGGAGCTGTTTTTT. The complete variable domain, with remaining parts taken from reference TRBV7-2 and TRBJ2-2, reads GAGVSQSPSNKVTEKGKDVELRCDPISGHTALYWYRQSLGQGLEFLIYFQGNSAPDKSGLPSDRFSAERTGGSVSTLTIQRTQQEDSAVYLCASTPSAGVAGELFFGEGSRLTVL.